This T cell receptor beta chain stems from a study of T-cell memory formation after mild COVID-19. Study as a whole: Largely donor-specific sequence clusters came from a couple of donors.

Broader study findings: From day 15 to 85, contracting clones were balanced between CD4 and CD8, whereas later expanders leaned toward CD4+. Cross-reactive memory appears to have joined, as suggested by some responding clones showing up in pre-infection memory.

V was trimmed by 3 bases and J by 0 bases, leaving 12 bases between them. This CDR3 has 17 amino acids. The germline V gene has CDR1 LNHNV and CDR2 YYDKDF (reference sequence). This clonotype has a handful of counts. Its antigen is not identified. TCRdb ran MiXCR on the 5' RACE reads and lists one entry per CDR3 protein. The sample contains about 430,000 distinct CDR3 sequences, less than 25% of which appear only once. This clonotype was sampled from an adult woman who had mild COVID-19 (a few samples of this study predate the infection). Cell type and time point are not known. Material: PBMCs or a T cell subset sorted from them (not recorded which). This chain joins TRBV15 and TRBJ2-6; the D is unclear. The CDR3 loop reads CATSSPELRSGANVLTF. CDR3 bases: TGTGCCACCAGCAGCCCGGAGTTGCGCTCTGGGGCCAACGTCCTGACTTTC.